This TCR beta chain was profiled in a study of graft-versus-host responses after intestinal transplantation (dated by TCRdb to the early 2020s). Context from the whole study: Recipients received multivisceral, liver-intestinal, or isolated intestinal transplants. Every recipient was given anti-thymocyte globulin induction, followed by around three years of maintenance tacrolimus and steroids. After intestinal transplantation, graft-versus-host and host-versus-graft alloreactive T cell clones in the graft, circulation and bone marrow were tracked using bulk TCR-beta CDR3 sequencing. To identify alloreactive clones, pre-transplant mixed lymphocyte reaction products were sequenced and compared with unstimulated pre-transplant donor and recipient T cells. The cohort enrolled 24 intestinal transplant recipients including one retransplant, and a few patients lacking pretransplant specimens were excluded. Donor T cell macrochimerism was defined as a peak of at least 4% donor T cells among recipient peripheral blood mononuclear cells. Rather than being sequenced by the commercial service, samples from a few later patients were sequenced in-house on an Illumina MiSeq and processed with MiXCR.

Study-wide conclusions, independent of this receptor: In the allografts of patients with donor T cell macrochimerism, GvH to HvG T cell clonal ratios were high. GvH clones turned up in recipient bone marrow, with some appearing earlier in ileal mucosa or blood, a pattern consistent with an intestinal mucosal origin. Early after transplant, declines in HvG clones were associated with peak levels of circulating GvH clones. Conclusions were limited by the relatively low number and heterogeneity of intestinal transplant patients.

The sample's time point label, decoded: cells obtained before transplantation from donor or recipient. CD3+CD4+ and CD3+CD8+ populations were FACS-sorted from unstimulated pre-transplant donor and recipient cells taken from spleen or lymph nodes. Library construction relied on the immunoSEQ multiplex PCR assay. For most patients, genomic DNA was isolated with the Qiagen DNeasy Blood and Tissue Kit and shipped frozen to Adaptive Biotechnologies for TCR sequencing. High-throughput TCR-beta CDR3 sequencing of genomic DNA from most patients was performed by Adaptive Biotechnologies. Turning to the authors' computational methods: Adaptive's ImmunoSEQ software was the source of the TCR sequencing data for about 17 patients, while a few other patients were processed with MiXCR and VDJtools. To correct CD4 versus CD8 sorting errors, any sequence found in both subsets at a frequency ratio below 5:1 was removed. CDR3 nucleotide sequences shared by donor and recipient were removed because the origin of these sequences could not be assigned. At least 2-fold expansion over unstimulated cells and a minimum CFSE-low frequency of 0.002% (template counts) or 0.001% (read counts) were required for clones to be classified as alloreactive. Mappable clones were those detected in sequenced pre-transplant spleen, lymph node, or MLR CFSE-low populations of the donor or recipient. Cumulative frequency of alloreactive clones was calculated as a percentage of all sequences weighted by copy number. The table was pulled from immuneACCESS by TCRdb, which kept in-frame rearrangements only. Such tables lose some clones; where checked, under half of the loss comes from unresolved V genes, and the rest has no known cause. V and J calls and clone size come straight from that table; D and trimming were deduced from the DNA. Here the sample has under 75,000 clones; 90% occur a single time. Less than 5% of the sample goes to the ten largest clones.

V is clipped by 3 bases and J by 2 bases, and the sequence between their germline boundaries is 10 bases long. The CDR3 covers 15 residues, taking in both the cysteine and the phenylalanine. CDR3 DNA is the only sequence kept; it has 45 bases, read in frame from the first base. CDR1 and CDR2 (MRHNA, SNTAGT) derive from the germline V gene. This clone was seen just once. Its antigen is not yet known. Nothing much larger sits one base from this clone, and base qualities are not available. The chain couples TRBV6-4 to TRBJ2-2, and perhaps TRBD2 as D gene, on 5 matching bases. Specimen: unstimulated CD8+ T cells sorted from spleen or lymph node cells, collected before transplant. The TCR comes from a human donor who was the organ donor for an intestinal transplant. The DNA is TGTGCCAGCAGTGAGGGTTCGGGAAACACCGGGGAGCTGTTTTTT. The encoded protein is CASSEGSGNTGELFF.